The T cell receptor beta chain under discussion was sequenced for a study of T cell changes during pregnancy in multiple sclerosis. The CDR3 loop spans 13 amino acids. Per germline, CDR1 SNHLY and CDR2 FYNNEI. Between the trimmed V and J ends, which lost 6 bases and 6 bases, there was a span of 12 bases. Sequenced by immunoSEQ multiplex PCR; TCRdb stores in-frame clones only, minus some. The repertoire holds 45,000 to 60,000 clones, with roughly 90% as singletons. This chain connects TRBV2 to TRBJ2-1; unclear D gene. The specimen was peripheral blood, collected in the first trimester of pregnancy. The TCR was taken from a female donor with multiple sclerosis, enrolled in a pregnancy study. The CDR3 loop is CASSLERSNEQFF. The CDR3 coding sequence is TGTGCCAGCAGCCTGGAGCGCAGCAATGAGCAGTTCTTC. Full variable domain (outside the CDR3, taken from reference TRBV2 and TRBJ2-1): EPEVTQTPSHQVTQMGQEVILRCVPISNHLYFYWYRQILGQKVEFLVSFYNNEISEKSEIFDDQFSVERPDGSNFTLKIRSTKLEDSAMYFCASSLERSNEQFFGPGTRLTVL.